The sequence of this T cell receptor (beta chain) was determined in a study of human T cells and chemical hapten exposure. V lost 3 bases to trimming and J lost 0 bases, with 14 bases between them. Germline CDR1 is LNHDA and CDR2 is SQIVND (reference sequence). The CDR3 is made up of 16 amino acids. Study-level points and caveats: High-frequency TCRs, those above 1 in 1000, stayed the same after DPC sensitization.

In regard to this clonotype: Its antigen is unknown.

In the original processing: Between 23,224 and 690,600 TCRs appeared in each sample, and the median stood at 95,638. TCRdb redid the calling of the RACE reads with MiXCR, one entry per CDR3 protein. These V and J calls are TCRdb output, not the study's own analysis. Seen here are roughly 60,000 distinct CDR3 sequences, roughly 12% observed once, and the top ten hold 2.4%. Time point in this sample: patch test 3, about 24 weeks after DPC sensitization. Treatment indicated: therapeutic diphenylcyclopropenone sensitization with weekly scalp DPC. The sequence was obtained from a man younger than 45 with alopecia areata. Some clones in this sample may be carry-over from other donors' samples. This specimen consisted of whole blood, obtained in connection with sensitization to the hapten diphenylcyclopropenone (DPC). This chain links TRBV19 with TRBJ1-2; D unresolved. The CDR3 loop reads CASSILEIQTNYGYTF. The CDR3 region has the DNA TGTGCCAGTAGTATTCTGGAGATCCAAACTAACTATGGCTACACCTTC.